One sample yielded the 16 T cell receptor beta chains listed below, sequenced in a study of T cells in Graves' hyperthyroidism and ophthalmopathy. RNA transcripts served as the template for amplifying TCR beta CDR3 regions. HTBI primers were used for first-round RT-PCR of the TCR CDR3. TCRdb recomputed calls from the multiplex PCR reads with MiXCR, one row per CDR3 protein. The data hold roughly 840,000 distinct CDR3 sequences, with 38% observed a single time. Sequencing was performed on blood. Source of these receptors: a man aged 18 to 29 with Graves' hyperthyroidism.

The sample holds many counts of this clonotype. V usage is TRBV15 and J usage is TRBJ1-6, with TRBD1 matching over 7 bases. Germline V gene lookup returns CDR1 LNHNV and CDR2 YYDKDF (reference sequence). Unmatched junction bases numbered 9, after V lost 3 bases and J lost 7 bases. The length of the CDR3 is 16 residues. The CDR3 region is CATSRGPTGLNSPLHF. The CDR3 DNA sequence: TGTGCCACCAGCAGGGGACCGACAGGGCTAAATTCACCCCTCCACTTT.

This clonotype was picked up many times. V is TRBV20-1 and J is TRBJ1-1; no reliable D call. The V end lost 1 base, the J end lost 4 bases, and 7 bases lay between the germline ends. The CDR3 has 12 residues. The germline V gene has CDR1 DFQATT and CDR2 SNEGSKA (reference sequence). In DNA form, the CDR3 reads TGCAGTGCTAGAGCTTCAAGCACTGAAGCTTTCTTT. Residues: CSARASSTEAFF.

The genes are TRBV12-3 or TRBV12-4 and TRBJ1-1, with a weak D call TRBD1 (5 bases). This CDR3 is built from 15 residues. Trimming stripped 4 bases from V and 2 bases from J, with 14 bases between. The CDR3 sequence is CASSSPGTGNTEAFF. The CDR3 DNA reads as TGTGCCAGCAGTTCCCCCGGGACGGGCAACACTGAAGCTTTCTTT.

This chain uses TRBV2 with TRBJ1-4; 9 nucleotides agree with TRBD1. Germline V gene sequence: CDR1 SNHLY, CDR2 FYNNEI. V trimming: 4 bases; J trimming: 6 bases; junction bases outside the gene matches: 6. The CDR3 covers 15 residues. The CDR3 DNA is TGTGCCAGCAGTGTCAGGGACAGGGCTTATGAAAAACTGTTTTTT. It codes for CASSVRDRAYEKLFF.

This clonotype occurred once. This chain links TRBV2 with TRBJ1-1, with D perhaps matching TRBD1 (5 bases). Trimming left V 10 bases short and J 4 bases short, with 19 bases between. This CDR3 region has 14 residues. Germline V gene sequence: CDR1 SNHLY, CDR2 FYNNEI. The CDR3: CAIMGLAEGTEAFF. The CDR3 nucleotides read TGTGCCATCATGGGACTCGCGGAGGGCACTGAAGCTTTCTTT. The variable domain in full, completed from reference TRBV2 and TRBJ1-1, reads EPEVTQTPSHQVTQMGQEVILRCVPISNHLYFYWYRQILGQKVEFLVSFYNNEISEKSEIFDDQFSVERPDGSNFTLKIRSTKLEDSAMYFCAIMGLAEGTEAFFGQGTRLTVV.

This chain connects TRBV20-1 to TRBJ2-7; D perhaps matches TRBD2 (6 bases). V gave up 5 bases and J gave up 4 bases, with 15 bases separating them. From germline, CDR1 is DFQATT and CDR2 SNEGSKA (reference sequence). The CDR3 is made up of 13 amino acids. This CDR3 reads CSARIGSIYEQYF. The CDR3, as DNA: TGCAGTGCTCGAATCGGGAGTATTTACGAGCAGTACTTC.

This clonotype was detected many times. The gene calls are TRBV19 and TRBJ1-3; D is uncertain. The germline V gene has CDR1 LNHDA and CDR2 SQIVND (reference sequence). The CDR3 length is 14 residues. Trimming pared 5 bases from V and 0 bases from J, leaving 8 bases between. The CDR3 is CASSATYSGNTIYF. The DNA of the CDR3 is TGTGCCAGTAGTGCCACTTACTCTGGAAACACCATATATTTT. Combining the CDR3 with reference TRBV19 and TRBJ1-3 gives the whole variable domain DGGITQSPKYLFRKEGQNVTLSCEQNLNHDAMYWYRQDPGQGLRLIYYSQIVNDFQKGDIAEGYSVSREKKESFPLTVTSAQKNPTAFYLCASSATYSGNTIYFGEGSWLTVV.

The chain links TRBV19 to TRBJ1-2; 7 nucleotides match TRBD1. The germline V gene has CDR1 LNHDA and CDR2 SQIVND (reference sequence). V shed 7 bases, J shed 10 bases, and the junction held 9 bases outside the gene matches. The length of the CDR3 is 12 residues. Here the CDR3 DNA reads TGTGCCAGTACCCGACAGGGAAGGGACTACACCTTC. It specifies CASTRQGRDYTF.

This clonotype appeared a few times. V gene TRBV20-1 combines with J gene TRBJ2-2; D ambiguous. The V end was cut by 3 bases, the J end by 3 bases, with 5 bases between. Per the germline V gene, CDR1 is DFQATT and CDR2 is SNEGSKA (reference sequence). This CDR3 is built from 12 residues. As DNA, the CDR3 is TGCAGTGCTAGGCAGTACACCGGGGAGCTGTTTTTT. Its protein is CSARQYTGELFF.

The rearrangement uses TRBV29-1 and TRBJ2-7; 11 nucleotides align to TRBD2. CDR1 and CDR2 (germline): SQVTM, ANQGSEA. Losses at the gene ends were 3 bases for V and 3 bases for J; bases not matched to a gene: 4. The CDR3 is 14 amino acids. DNA for the CDR3: TGCAGCGTTGAGCAAGGGACTAGCGGCTACGAGCAGTACTTC. This codes for CSVEQGTSGYEQYF.

This clonotype was picked up many times. CDR3 in amino acids: CASSLEGQGSSALHF. DNA of the CDR3: TGCGCCAGCAGCTTGGAAGGACAGGGGAGCTCGGCCCTCCACTTT. The V and J genes are TRBV5-1 and TRBJ1-6; 9 positions match TRBD1. The J segment lost 14 bases and the V segment lost 0 bases, leaving 9 bases of the junction unmatched. Germline CDR1 is SGHRS and CDR2 is YFSETQ. The CDR3 has 15 amino acids. Using reference TRBV5-1 and TRBJ1-6 for the parts outside the CDR3, the full variable domain is KAGVTQTPRYLIKTRGQQVTLSCSPISGHRSVSWYQQTPGQGLQFLFEYFSETQRNKGNFPGRFSGRQFSNSRSEMNVSTLELGDSALYLCASSLEGQGSSALHFGNGTRLTVT.

This clonotype was recorded many times. The chain uses TRBV7-6 and TRBJ2-7; D is perhaps TRBD2 (5 bases). Germline CDR1 is SGHVS and CDR2 is FNYEAQ. V was cut by 5 bases and J by 6 bases, with 17 bases left in between. CDR3 length equals 14 residues. CDR3 nucleotides: TGTGCCAGCAGCCAACAGATCAGCGGTGGCGAGCAGTACTTC. This sequence encodes CASSQQISGGEQYF.

This clonotype came up a few times. The J gene is TRBJ2-2, the V gene TRBV12-3 or TRBV12-4; D call uncertain. The CDR3 runs 14 residues. Between the trimmed V and J ends, which lost 6 bases and 3 bases, there was a span of 11 bases. CDR3 protein: CASSTPWDTGELFF. CDR3 nucleotides: TGTGCCAGCAGCACCCCTTGGGACACCGGGGAGCTGTTTTTT.

The chain is built from TRBV14 and TRBJ2-7, with D perhaps being TRBD1 or TRBD2 (5 bases each). From germline, CDR1 is SGHDN and CDR2 FVKESK. The CDR3 is made up of 15 amino acids. V was clipped by 1 base and J by 4 bases, with 14 bases between them. The CDR3 coding sequence is TGTGCCAGCAGCCAAGGAGGGACGCTCCTTTACGAGCAGTACTTC. Its protein is CASSQGGTLLYEQYF.

This clonotype was counted between two and nine times. This chain joins TRBV29-1 and TRBJ1-2; TRBD1 matches at 7 bases. With 8 bases clipped from V and 8 bases from J, the junction kept 8 bases outside the gene matches. This CDR3 comprises 11 residues. The germline gives CDR1 SQVTM, CDR2 ANQGSEA. The CDR3 sequence: CSSWDSLGYTF. Here the CDR3 DNA reads TGCAGCAGTTGGGACAGCCTCGGCTACACCTTC.

This clonotype has a handful of counts. The genes are TRBV7-9 and TRBJ1-5; D call uncertain. V dropped 0 bases and J dropped 8 bases, with 8 bases sitting between them. The germline gives CDR1 SEHNR, CDR2 FQNEAQ (reference sequence). The CDR3 is 13 amino acids. The DNA of the CDR3 is TGTGCCAGCAGCTTAGCAGCGTGGGAGCCCCAGCATTTT. Its protein product is CASSLAAWEPQHF.